These T cell receptor beta chains were read from a single sample in a study of CD8+CD57+ T cells in acquired aplastic anemia. MiXCR, applied by TCRdb to the reads, yields one record per CDR3 protein. This sample has 400,000 to 500,000 distinct CDR3 sequences, with just under 70% found just once. What was sequenced was sorted CD4+, CD8+, or CD8+CD57+ T cells (not recorded which) from PBMCs. These receptor sequences come from a human donor in good health, serving as a control. CDR3s include the opening cysteine and the closing phenylalanine or tryptophan. Fields, in order: J gene, D gene, V gene, CDR3 protein. A D gene is named only where the DNA matches it firmly.

j_gene: TRBJ1-1
d_gene: .
v_gene: TRBV4-3
CDR3aa: CASSQESRGNTEAFF

j_gene: TRBJ1-6
d_gene: .
v_gene: TRBV11-2
CDR3aa: CASSPTSGGYNSPLHF

j_gene: TRBJ1-2
d_gene: .
v_gene: TRBV7-2
CDR3aa: CASSSDWGDYSYAYTF

j_gene: TRBJ2-3
d_gene: TRBD1
v_gene: TRBV12-3/TRBV12-4
CDR3aa: CASSTQGADTQYF

j_gene: TRBJ1-5
d_gene: .
v_gene: TRBV11-1
CDR3aa: CASSLAGRGNNQPQHF

j_gene: TRBJ1-6
d_gene: .
v_gene: TRBV6-5
CDR3aa: CASSFYICSARLAGGSYNSPLHF

j_gene: TRBJ2-3
d_gene: .
v_gene: TRBV5-5
CDR3aa: CASSLFRERTDTQYF

j_gene: TRBJ1-1
d_gene: .
v_gene: TRBV7-2
CDR3aa: CASSPGRGQTGEIFF

j_gene: TRBJ1-1
d_gene: .
v_gene: TRBV5-8
CDR3aa: CASSLTPLPEAFF

j_gene: TRBJ2-5
d_gene: .
v_gene: TRBV5-1
CDR3aa: CASSVGGKDRETQYF

j_gene: TRBJ1-6
d_gene: TRBD1
v_gene: TRBV6-2/TRBV6-3
CDR3aa: CASIRDRNSPLHF

j_gene: TRBJ2-5
d_gene: .
v_gene: TRBV10-2
CDR3aa: CVSSRGRINTGDQETQYF

j_gene: TRBJ2-7
d_gene: .
v_gene: TRBV2
CDR3aa: CASSETGYPIEQYF

j_gene: TRBJ1-6
d_gene: TRBD1
v_gene: TRBV2
CDR3aa: CASTWTGGMNSPLHF

j_gene: TRBJ2-7
d_gene: .
v_gene: TRBV7-3
CDR3aa: CASVSGRDPAYEQYF

j_gene: TRBJ1-2
d_gene: .
v_gene: TRBV7-9
CDR3aa: CASSLAAVYGYTF

j_gene: TRBJ2-7
d_gene: .
v_gene: TRBV19
CDR3aa: CASRIRVEQYF

j_gene: TRBJ2-7
d_gene: .
v_gene: TRBV24-1
CDR3aa: CATSDPTGASYTGELYF

j_gene: TRBJ1-2
d_gene: TRBD1
v_gene: TRBV7-9
CDR3aa: CASSSGQGGDWTTF

j_gene: TRBJ1-1
d_gene: .
v_gene: TRBV7-8
CDR3aa: CANSLVQNTEAFFFF

j_gene: TRBJ2-7
d_gene: TRBD2
v_gene: TRBV9
CDR3aa: CASSDMRGVDYGYF

j_gene: TRBJ1-2
d_gene: .
v_gene: TRBV10-3
CDR3aa: CAISVTEYDYTF

j_gene: TRBJ2-5
d_gene: .
v_gene: TRBV7-2
CDR3aa: CASSPVAWQETEHF

j_gene: TRBJ1-2
d_gene: .
v_gene: TRBV11-2
CDR3aa: CASSLDGPKWGYTF

j_gene: TRBJ2-7
d_gene: TRBD1
v_gene: TRBV29-1
CDR3aa: CSVDGDSGYEQYF

j_gene: .
d_gene: .
v_gene: TRBV10-1
CDR3aa: CASSGDGSCHDEQFF

j_gene: TRBJ1-5
d_gene: .
v_gene: TRBV6-1
CDR3aa: CASSERWYNQPQHF